This passage covers 14 T cell receptor beta chains from one sample sequenced in a study of CD8 T cells in Susac syndrome. Reverse transcription used about 0.45 to 1 ug RNA and random hexamers. A single record per CDR3 protein comes from TCRdb applying MiXCR to the immunoSEQ multiplex PCR reads. The sample consists of some 300,000 distinct CDR3 sequences, around 84% of them appearing once. The sample comprised CD8+ T cells from PBMCs. The receptors shown here come from a human donor with multiple sclerosis.

The CDR3 spells CATSVLAMSYNEQFF. Written as DNA, the CDR3 is TGTGCCACCAGCGTACTAGCGATGTCCTACAATGAGCAGTTCTTC. The chain uses TRBV15 and TRBJ2-1, with 7 positions matching TRBD2. J gave up 1 base and V 5 bases, and 5 bases lay outside the gene matches. CDR3 length equals 15 residues. Germline values: CDR1 LNHNV, CDR2 YYDKDF (reference sequence).

In its sample, this clonotype was seen a few times. The chain has TRBV6-1 and TRBJ2-2; TRBD1 matches 8 bases. V dropped 6 bases and J dropped 6; count of bases not matched to a gene: 3. The CDR3 loop spans 13 amino acids. Germline V CDR1 and CDR2: MNHNS, SASEGT. CDR3 loop: CASRDRGPGELFF. CDR3 sequence (DNA): TGTGCCAGCAGAGACAGGGGCCCCGGGGAGCTGTTTTTT.

The chain is built from TRBV27 and TRBJ2-1; TRBD2 matches 7 bases. The length of the CDR3 is 16 residues. After removal of 3 bases from V and 2 bases from J, the junction contained 7 bases not matched to a gene. In germline, CDR1 is MNHEY, CDR2 SMNVEV (reference sequence). For the CDR3, the DNA is TGTGCCAGCAGTTTGGGCGGGAGAGAGACCTACAATGAGCAGTTCTTC. This encodes CASSLGGRETYNEQFF.

The genes are TRBV5-1 and TRBJ2-1; 8 nucleotides match TRBD2. The length of the CDR3 is 17 residues. Germline CDR1 SGHRS, CDR2 YFSETQ. V lost 0 bases and J lost 9; bases outside the gene matches: 14. The CDR3 DNA sequence: TGCGCCAGCAGCTTGGTTGGAAGACGGGAGGGCCTTACTGAGCAGTTCTTC. Translating gives CASSLVGRREGLTEQFF.

The V call is TRBV25-1, the J call TRBJ2-7; 8 bases are shared with TRBD1. The CDR3 loop spans 14 amino acids. Germline V gene sequence: CDR1 MGHDK, CDR2 SYGVNS. V lost 5 bases to trimming and J lost 6 bases; unmatched junction nucleotides: 9. The CDR3 region is CASSFGQGAGEQYF. CDR3 in DNA: TGTGCCAGCAGTTTCGGGCAGGGGGCAGGCGAGCAGTACTTC.

This clonotype was counted once. CDR3 protein: CATSESGTNTGELFF. CDR3 DNA sequence: TGTGCCACCAGTGAGAGCGGGACGAACACCGGGGAGCTGTTTTTT. The chain employs TRBV24-1 and TRBJ2-2, with TRBD2 matching over 7 bases. Germline loops: CDR1 KGHDR, CDR2 SFDVKD. Trimming removed 4 bases from V and 0 bases from J; junction bases left unmatched: 1. The CDR3 runs to 15 residues.

V and J are TRBV12-3 or TRBV12-4 and TRBJ1-5; tentative D call: TRBD1 (6 bases). Between the trimmed V and J ends, which lost 3 bases and 2 bases, there was a span of 14 bases. The length of the CDR3 is 16 residues. The CDR3 protein is CASSFSRGRGNQPQHF. CDR3 in DNA: TGTGCCAGCAGTTTTTCCAGGGGAAGGGGCAATCAGCCCCAGCATTTT.

The chain couples TRBV9 to TRBJ2-5, with 7 bases fitting TRBD1. Trimming cost V 0 bases and J 2 bases; bases outside gene matches: 4. The CDR3 totals 15 residues. The germline V gene has CDR1 SGDLS and CDR2 YYNGEE. CDR3 sequence: CASSVEGTAQETQYF. In nucleotides, the CDR3 is TGTGCCAGCAGCGTAGAAGGGACAGCACAAGAGACCCAGTACTTC.

This sequence joins TRBV9 and TRBJ2-7, with a possible D match to TRBD2 (5 bases). Germline-derived CDR1 and CDR2 are SGDLS and YYNGEE. V lost 7 bases and J lost 6, with 11 bases in between. This CDR3 contains 11 residues. The CDR3 protein is CASGSRLEQYF. The CDR3 coding sequence is TGTGCCAGCGGGAGTCGGCTCGAGCAGTACTTC.

The chain couples TRBV20-1 to TRBJ1-2; D remains unclear. Germline CDR1 DFQATT, CDR2 SNEGSKA (reference sequence). This CDR3 comprises 11 residues. V lost 5 bases and J 8 bases, leaving 12 bases between the germline ends. The CDR3 region has the DNA TGCAGTGCTTTAGGAGGCAACGGCTACACCTTC. Its protein is CSALGGNGYTF.

This clonotype was detected only once. This chain links TRBV12-5 with TRBJ2-2, with D possibly being TRBD1 or TRBD2 (5 bases each). With 5 bases removed from V and 1 base from J, the gap between germline ends came to 11 bases. This CDR3 region has 15 residues. Germline values: CDR1 LGHNT, CDR2 FRNRAP. CDR3 sequence (DNA): TGTGCTAGTGGTCCAGGGACGGTGAACACCGGGGAGCTGTTTTTT. The encoded protein is CASGPGTVNTGELFF. The full variable domain, with the rest looked up from reference TRBV12-5 and TRBJ2-2, is DARVTQTPRHKVTEMGQEVTMRCQPILGHNTVFWYRQTMMQGLELLAYFRNRAPLDDSGMPKDRFSAEMPDATLATLKIQPSEPRDSAVYFCASGPGTVNTGELFFGEGSRLTVL.

V and J are TRBV12-3 or TRBV12-4 and TRBJ2-1; TRBD1 might be the D (6 bases). This CDR3 spans 15 amino acids. V gave up 3 bases and J gave up 5 bases, with 14 bases separating them. The CDR3 region has the DNA TGTGCCAGCAGTTTGGCTTCAGGGGTCCACAATGAGCAGTTCTTC. It yields the protein CASSLASGVHNEQFF.

The chain combines TRBV27 with TRBJ1-2; tentative D call: TRBD1 (5 bases). The germline CDR1 and CDR2 sequences are MNHEY and SMNVEV (reference sequence). V lost 5 bases and J lost 5, with 18 bases in between. This CDR3 comprises 15 residues. The DNA of the CDR3 is TGTGCCAGCAGTCTCCATAGGGGCCCTAGGTATGGCTACACCTTC. It is translated as CASSLHRGPRYGYTF.

The rearrangement uses TRBV11-1 and TRBJ2-1; 12 bases fit TRBD2. The CDR3 loop spans 16 amino acids. Germline V gene lookup returns CDR1 SGHAT and CDR2 FQDESV (reference sequence). Trimming removed 5 bases from V and 10 bases from J; junction bases left unmatched: 12. The CDR3 spells CASSPLTSGGSDEQFF. The CDR3 region has the DNA TGTGCCAGCAGCCCACTCACTAGCGGGGGGTCAGACGAGCAGTTCTTC.